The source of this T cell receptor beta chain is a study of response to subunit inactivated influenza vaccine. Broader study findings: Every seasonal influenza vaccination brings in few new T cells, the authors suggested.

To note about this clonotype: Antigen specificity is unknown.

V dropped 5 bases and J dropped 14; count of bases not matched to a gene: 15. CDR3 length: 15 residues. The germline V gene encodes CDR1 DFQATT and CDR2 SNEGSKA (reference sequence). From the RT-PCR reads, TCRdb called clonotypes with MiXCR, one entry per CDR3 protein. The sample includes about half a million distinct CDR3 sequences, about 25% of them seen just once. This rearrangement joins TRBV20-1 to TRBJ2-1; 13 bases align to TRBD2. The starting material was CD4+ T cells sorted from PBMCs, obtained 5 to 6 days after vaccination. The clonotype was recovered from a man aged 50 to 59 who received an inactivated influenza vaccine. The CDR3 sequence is CSAGSAGLAGSGEFF. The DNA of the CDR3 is TGCAGTGCTGGGTCAGCGGGACTAGCGGGAAGTGGGGAGTTCTTC.